This T cell receptor (beta chain) was identified during a study of T cell responses to AZD1222 COVID-19 vaccine. Measured with immunoSEQ multiplex PCR; TCRdb has only the in-frame clones, and not every one. This sample carries about 140,000 clones, approximately 90% of them seen once, and the ten largest clones take around 2.8%. Study observations and caveats: Recipients of two AZD1222 doses showed rising Spike-specific TCR breadth and depth. Clonal diversity was possibly underestimated, and the donors were mostly white British, with more females.

V was clipped by 0 bases and J by 6 bases, with 7 bases between them. The germline V gene has CDR1 SGHRS and CDR2 YFSETQ. The CDR3 totals 13 residues. This clone was detected once. What it recognizes is unknown. The source was peripheral blood, collected on day 0 of AZD1222 vaccination. The chain employs TRBV5-1 and TRBJ2-1; D ambiguous. The source of this sequence is an adult in good health. The CDR3 here is CASSLGAGNEQFF. In DNA form, the CDR3 reads TGCGCCAGCAGCTTGGGGGCCGGCAATGAGCAGTTCTTC.